Sequencing of this T cell receptor beta chain was carried out in a study of identifying expanded T cells in peripheral blood. Findings and caveats of the study: About 1.2 clones differed between technical replicates, versus approximately 17 and 20 over time. Variance in clone template counts between approximately two-week samples significantly increased with total template count across all healthy donors.

Using immunoSEQ multiplex PCR, the repertoire was profiled, and TCRdb retains in-frame clones only, with some absent. The repertoire includes 120,000 or so clones, more than 80% of them detected once, and 2.5% to 3.5% sits in the top ten. Concerning this clone: The antigen is undetermined.

Germline V lookup: CDR1 SGHTA, CDR2 FQGTGA. CDR3 length: 14 residues. V was clipped by 5 bases and J by 1 base, with 11 bases between them. The sequenced material came from blood. The receptor's source is a person aged 18 to 69 in good health. The gene calls are TRBV7-3 and TRBJ1-1; D possibly corresponds to TRBD1 (5 bases). CDR3 DNA sequence: TGTGCCAGCAGCAATAGTAGGGGGAACACTGAAGCTTTCTTT. Residues: CASSNSRGNTEAFF.